The 26 T cell receptor beta chains below were found in one sample sequenced in a study of blood T cell repertoires in COVID-19. Measured with immunoSEQ multiplex PCR; TCRdb has only the in-frame clones, and not every one. The sample yields more than 300,000 clones, over 75% seen once. Sample: peripheral blood. These receptors were taken from a woman aged 25-40 years with COVID-19, enrolled during active disease.

This rearrangement joins TRBV5-1 to TRBJ2-2, with D perhaps matching TRBD1 (5 bases). This CDR3 comprises 15 residues. V lost 0 bases, J lost 2 bases, and 8 bases lay in between. Per germline, CDR1 SGHRS and CDR2 YFSETQ. For the CDR3, the DNA is TGCGCCAGCAGCTTGGTCAGGGCCAACACCGGGGAGCTGTTTTTT. It is translated as CASSLVRANTGELFF.

The chain couples TRBV11-2 to TRBJ2-1; TRBD2 matches at 9 bases. The CDR3 contains 17 residues. Germline V lookup: CDR1 SGHAT, CDR2 FQNNGV. V lost 5 bases and J lost 7; bases outside the gene matches: 15. CDR3 in amino acids: CASSPRRVAGVWNEQFF. The CDR3, as DNA: TGTGCCAGCAGCCCCCGTCGCGTAGCGGGAGTGTGGAATGAGCAGTTCTTC.

This chain joins TRBV10-1 and TRBJ1-1, with a weak D call TRBD1 (6 bases). V was clipped by 8 bases and J by 3 bases, with 13 bases between them. CDR1 and CDR2 from the germline V gene are WNHNN and SYGVQD (reference sequence). The CDR3 extends over 13 amino acids. The CDR3 coding sequence is TGCGCCAGCCCCCCGGGGGGCGACACTGAAGCTTTCTTT. Protein sequence: CASPPGGDTEAFF.

The chain has TRBV28 and TRBJ2-1; TRBD1 aligns across 8 bases. Losses at the gene ends were 5 bases for V and 3 bases for J; bases not matched to a gene: 9. Germline V gives CDR1 MDHEN, CDR2 SYDVKM. This CDR3 region has 16 residues. The CDR3 nucleotides are TGTGCCAGCAGTGGGGGGCTGGACAGGGTCTACAATGAGCAGTTCTTC. As protein: CASSGGLDRVYNEQFF.

This sequence joins TRBV28 and TRBJ2-7, with unresolved D. Trimming cost V 5 bases and J 6 bases, with 11 bases left between them. Germline lookup yields CDR1 MDHEN and CDR2 SYDVKM. CDR3 size: 12 residues. The CDR3 reads CASSTPIGEQYF. The DNA for the CDR3 is TGTGCCAGCAGTACCCCCATCGGCGAGCAGTACTTC.

This chain links TRBV11-2 with TRBJ2-4; D call uncertain. Germline-derived CDR1 and CDR2 are SGHAT and FQNNGV. V was pared by 4 bases and J by 5 bases, with 12 bases between. This CDR3 contains 14 residues. The CDR3 DNA reads TGTGCCAGCAGCTCGGAGCTTGCGGAAAACATTCAGTACTTC. Protein: CASSSELAENIQYF. Variable domain in full (rest from reference TRBV11-2 and TRBJ2-4): EAGVAQSPRYKIIEKRQSVAFWCNPISGHATLYWYQQILGQGPKLLIQFQNNGVVDDSQLPKDRFSAERLKGVDSTLKIQPAKLEDSAVYLCASSSELAENIQYFGAGTRLSVL.

V is TRBV7-2 and J is TRBJ2-7; 7 nucleotides agree with TRBD1. This CDR3 spans 14 amino acids. V lost 1 base and J lost 5; bases outside the gene matches: 5. Germline assignment: CDR1 SGHTA and CDR2 FQGNSA. The CDR3 bases are TGTGCCAGCAGCTTAGAATCAGGGGGTAACGAGCAGTACTTC. It codes for CASSLESGGNEQYF.

The gene calls are TRBV24-1 and TRBJ1-5; TRBD1 agrees at 11 bases. V lost 4 bases and J lost 5; bases outside the gene matches: 6. Germline V gene data show CDR1 as KGHDR and CDR2 as SFDVKD. The CDR3 covers 16 residues. CDR3 region: CATSDIRTGGDQPQHF. The CDR3 DNA sequence: TGTGCCACCAGTGACATCCGGACAGGGGGCGATCAGCCCCAGCATTTT.

The gene calls are TRBV21-1 and TRBJ1-1; TRBD1, the table's D call, lacks a check against the DNA. TRBV21-1 is labeled a pseudogene. There are 16 residues in the CDR3. DNA for the CDR3: TGTGCCAGCAGCACCCGGGACAGGGCAGTGAACACTGAAGCTTTCTTT. This sequence encodes CASSTRDRAVNTEAFF.

This chain joins TRBV19 and TRBJ1-1; 11 nucleotides line up with TRBD1. The CDR3 extends over 13 amino acids. J was trimmed by 11 bases and V by 6 bases; bases with no gene match: 8. The germline CDR1 and CDR2 sequences are LNHDA and SQIVND (reference sequence). As DNA, the CDR3 is TGTGCCAGTAGACCGGGACAGGGGGTAGCTGCTTTCTTT. This gives the protein CASRPGQGVAAFF.

This chain uses TRBV11-1 with TRBJ2-7; possible D gene TRBD1, 6 bases. The germline V and J ends were trimmed by 5 bases and 1 base, with 15 bases remaining between them. The CDR3 length is 15 residues. Germline CDR1 is SGHAT and CDR2 is FQDESV (reference sequence). Written as DNA, the CDR3 is TGTGCCAGCAGCCGGACCGGGACAATATCCTACGAGCAGTACTTC. It yields the protein CASSRTGTISYEQYF.

V and J are TRBV29-1 and TRBJ2-2; TRBD1 agrees at 10 bases. Germline V gene lookup returns CDR1 SQVTM and CDR2 ANQGSEA. V lost 7 bases, J lost 6 bases, and 5 bases stayed unmatched. The CDR3 has 13 amino acids. The CDR3 coding sequence is TGCAGCGACCGGGACAGGGGATCCGGGGAGCTGTTTTTT. Protein sequence: CSDRDRGSGELFF.

The gene calls are TRBV6-5 and TRBJ2-7, with TRBD1 identical over 8 bases. This CDR3 has 15 residues. Trimming took 8 bases from V and 2 from J; bases not matched to a gene: 11. The germline CDR1 and CDR2 sequences are MNHEY and SVGAGI. CDR3 protein: CASQVLDRATYEQYF. CDR3 in DNA: TGTGCCAGCCAAGTCTTGGACAGGGCGACCTACGAGCAGTACTTC.

This sequence joins TRBV15 and TRBJ2-7; D possibly corresponds to TRBD2 (6 bases). CDR1 and CDR2 (germline): LNHNV, YYDKDF (reference sequence). The length of the CDR3 is 13 residues. Trimming took off 8 bases at V and 4 bases at J, with 15 bases between the two ends. CDR3 in DNA: TGTGCCACCTCCCCGGCGGGGCCATACGAGCAGTACTTC. This codes for CATSPAGPYEQYF.

The chain links TRBV5-1 to TRBJ2-7, with D tentatively TRBD2 (5 bases). Germline CDR1 reads SGHRS; CDR2 reads YFSETQ. Trimming took 2 bases from V and 0 from J, leaving 18 bases between them. CDR3 length: 17 amino acids. The CDR3 bases are TGCGCCAGCAGCTTAAGCCCCGCGGTAGCGAGCTCCTACGAGCAGTACTTC. Its protein product is CASSLSPAVASSYEQYF.

This rearrangement joins TRBV23-1 to TRBJ1-3, with D perhaps matching TRBD1 (5 bases). TRBV23-1 is identified as an open reading frame with a role that is uncertain. There are 16 residues in the CDR3. V was cut by 4 bases and J by 0 bases, with 13 bases left in between. This CDR3 is CASSPAGPNSGNTIYF. The CDR3 DNA follows: TGCGCCAGCAGTCCCGCGGGACCGAACTCTGGAAACACCATATATTTT.

The chain is built from TRBV2 and TRBJ2-7; D perhaps matches TRBD1 (6 bases). V lost 6 bases, J lost 7 bases, and 19 bases lay in between. Looked up from germline, CDR1 is SNHLY and CDR2 is FYNNEI. CDR3 length: 14 amino acids. CDR3 DNA sequence: TGTGCCAGCAGCTCCGGGACACACCAGGATGAGCAGTACTTC. Translating gives CASSSGTHQDEQYF.

The gene calls are TRBV9 and TRBJ2-7; 9 bases match TRBD1. Germline CDR1 is SGDLS and CDR2 is YYNGEE. The ends lost 2 bases at V and 5 bases at J; junction bases unmatched: 20. This CDR3 has 19 amino acids. The CDR3: CASSVRDRALDGSFDEQYF. The CDR3 nucleotides are TGTGCCAGCAGCGTGAGGGACAGGGCGCTGGATGGGAGTTTCGACGAGCAGTACTTC.

About this clone: This CDR3 is also generated by other DNA sequences in the sample. The chain has TRBV5-1 and TRBJ1-5; TRBD1 matches at 7 bases. CDR1 and CDR2 (germline): SGHRS, YFSETQ. J gave up 4 bases and V 0 bases, and 4 bases lay outside the gene matches. The CDR3 runs to 15 residues. As DNA, the CDR3 is TGCGCCAGCAGCTTGGGGACAGGTGGGAATCAGCCCCAGCATTTT. This gives the protein CASSLGTGGNQPQHF.

CDR3 nucleotides: TGTGCCACTCAGACAGGGAATGGAAACACCATATATTTT. It yields the protein CATQTGNGNTIYF. The chain carries TRBV15 and TRBJ1-3; the match to TRBD1 covers 7 bases. V was pared by 9 bases and J by 3 bases, with 5 bases of the junction left unmatched. The CDR3 loop spans 13 amino acids. The germline CDR1 and CDR2 sequences are LNHNV and YYDKDF (reference sequence).

The CDR3 spells CASSYRVEGTEAFF. The CDR3 DNA is TGTGCCAGCAGTTACCGGGTGGAGGGCACTGAAGCTTTCTTT. The chain recombines TRBV6-2 or TRBV6-3 with TRBJ1-1, with D uncertain. Germline lookup yields CDR1 MNHEY and CDR2 SVGEGT. The CDR3 is 14 amino acids. Trimming pared 2 bases from V and 4 bases from J, leaving 11 bases between.

CDR3 loop: CASSSRDRGNYGYTF. The CDR3 DNA sequence: TGTGCCAGCAGCTCCCGGGACAGGGGGAACTATGGCTACACCTTC. The chain links TRBV7-8 to TRBJ1-2, with 11 bases aligning to TRBD1. This CDR3 is built from 15 residues. The J segment lost 2 bases and the V segment lost 4 bases, leaving 3 bases of the junction unmatched. Germline lookup yields CDR1 SGHVS and CDR2 FQNEAQ.

The chain employs TRBV25-1 and TRBJ1-2, with D perhaps TRBD1 (6 bases). CDR1 MGHDK and CDR2 SYGVNS come from the germline V gene. The V end was cut by 3 bases, the J end by 5 bases, with 10 bases between. The CDR3 has 13 residues. The CDR3 nucleotides are TGTGCCAGCAGTGACGGGACAACGTATGGCTACACCTTC. Protein product: CASSDGTTYGYTF.

This chain uses TRBV29-1 with TRBJ1-2, with D unresolved. This CDR3 region has 12 residues. Germline values: CDR1 SQVTM, CDR2 ANQGSEA. The V end was cut by 7 bases, the J end by 3 bases, with 12 bases between. CDR3 residues: CSAQLDYYGYTF. CDR3 DNA: TGCAGCGCCCAGTTAGACTACTATGGCTACACCTTC.

This rearrangement joins TRBV7-2 to TRBJ2-7, with 9 positions matching TRBD2. From germline, CDR1 is SGHTA and CDR2 FQGNSA. V lost 1 base, J lost 11 bases, and 6 bases stayed unmatched. The CDR3 loop spans 13 amino acids. The chain's CDR3 is CASSLVSSGMEYF. Written as DNA, the CDR3 is TGTGCCAGCAGCTTAGTGTCTAGCGGGATGGAGTACTTC. The full variable domain, with the rest looked up from reference TRBV7-2 and TRBJ2-7, is GAGVSQSPSNKVTEKGKDVELRCDPISGHTALYWYRQSLGQGLEFLIYFQGNSAPDKSGLPSDRFSAERTGGSVSTLTIQRTQQEDSAVYLCASSLVSSGMEYFGPGTRLTVT.

This clone appeared once. This sequence joins TRBV6-6 and TRBJ2-7, with a weak D call TRBD2 (5 bases). Germline assignment: CDR1 MNHNY and CDR2 SVGAGI (reference sequence). CDR3 length equals 14 residues. Trimming pared 2 bases from V and 2 bases from J, leaving 10 bases between. The CDR3 here is CASSYGDGTYEQYF. The CDR3 DNA follows: TGTGCCAGCAGTTACGGCGACGGGACCTACGAGCAGTACTTC.